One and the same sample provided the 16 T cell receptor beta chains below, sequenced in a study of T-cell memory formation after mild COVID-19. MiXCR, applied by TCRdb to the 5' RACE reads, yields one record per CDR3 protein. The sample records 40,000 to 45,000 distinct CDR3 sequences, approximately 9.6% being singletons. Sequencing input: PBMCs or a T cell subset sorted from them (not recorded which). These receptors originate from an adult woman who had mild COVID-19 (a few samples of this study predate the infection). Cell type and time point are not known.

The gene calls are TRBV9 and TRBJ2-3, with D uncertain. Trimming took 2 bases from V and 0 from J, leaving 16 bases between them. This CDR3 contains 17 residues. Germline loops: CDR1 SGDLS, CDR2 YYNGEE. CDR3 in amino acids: CASSVGSRIPSTDTQYF. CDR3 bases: TGTGCCAGCAGCGTTGGATCTAGAATCCCTAGCACAGATACGCAGTATTTT.

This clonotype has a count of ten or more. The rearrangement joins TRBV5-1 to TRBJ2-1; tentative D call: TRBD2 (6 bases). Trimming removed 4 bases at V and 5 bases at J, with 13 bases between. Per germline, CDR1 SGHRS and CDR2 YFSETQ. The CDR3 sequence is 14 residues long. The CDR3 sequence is CASSVAVLDNEQFF. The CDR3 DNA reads TGCGCCAGCAGCGTAGCGGTTTTAGACAATGAGCAGTTCTTC.

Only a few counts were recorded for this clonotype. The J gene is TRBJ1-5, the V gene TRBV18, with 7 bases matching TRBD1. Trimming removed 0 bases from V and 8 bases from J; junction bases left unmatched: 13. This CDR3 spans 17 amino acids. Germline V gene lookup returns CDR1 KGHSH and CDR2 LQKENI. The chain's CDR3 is CASSPPSQTGLIEPQHF. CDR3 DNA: TGTGCCAGCTCACCACCAAGTCAGACAGGGCTTATCGAGCCCCAGCATTTT.

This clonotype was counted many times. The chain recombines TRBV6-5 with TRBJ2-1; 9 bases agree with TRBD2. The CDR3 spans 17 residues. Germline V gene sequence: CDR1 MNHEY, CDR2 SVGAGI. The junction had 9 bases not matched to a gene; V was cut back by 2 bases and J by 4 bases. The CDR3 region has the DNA TGTGCCAGCAGTTACGGTATTGTTAGCGGGAGTTACAATGAGCAGTTCTTC. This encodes CASSYGIVSGSYNEQFF.

For the CDR3, the DNA is TGTGCCAGCAGCGCTCGACAGGGCGCCATCTTCACAGATACGCAGTATTTT. Its translation: CASSARQGAIFTDTQYF. The V and J genes are TRBV9 and TRBJ2-3; 7 nucleotides line up with TRBD1. Per the germline V gene, CDR1 is SGDLS and CDR2 is YYNGEE. The CDR3 sequence is 17 residues long. J was trimmed by 2 bases and V by 3 bases; bases with no gene match: 12.

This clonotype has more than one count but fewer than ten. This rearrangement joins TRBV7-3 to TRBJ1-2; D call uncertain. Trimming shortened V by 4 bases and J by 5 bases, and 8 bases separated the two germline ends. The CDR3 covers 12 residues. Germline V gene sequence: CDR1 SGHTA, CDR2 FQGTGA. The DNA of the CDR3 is TGTGCCAGCAGCTCTATCGGGTATGGCTACACCTTC. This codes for CASSSIGYGYTF.

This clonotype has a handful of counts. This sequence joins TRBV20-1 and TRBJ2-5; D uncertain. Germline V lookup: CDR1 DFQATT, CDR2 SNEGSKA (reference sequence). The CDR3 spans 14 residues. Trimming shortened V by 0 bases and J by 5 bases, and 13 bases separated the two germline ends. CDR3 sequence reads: CSARDRAPKETQYF. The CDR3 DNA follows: TGCAGTGCTAGAGATCGGGCCCCCAAGGAGACCCAGTACTTC.

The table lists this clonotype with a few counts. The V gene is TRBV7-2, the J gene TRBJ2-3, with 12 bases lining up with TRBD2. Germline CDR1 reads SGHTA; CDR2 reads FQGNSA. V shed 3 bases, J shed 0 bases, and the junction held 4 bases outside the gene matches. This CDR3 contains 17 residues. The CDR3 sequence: CASSFSGTSGSTDTQYF. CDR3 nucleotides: TGTGCCAGCAGCTTCTCCGGGACTAGCGGGAGCACAGATACGCAGTATTTT.

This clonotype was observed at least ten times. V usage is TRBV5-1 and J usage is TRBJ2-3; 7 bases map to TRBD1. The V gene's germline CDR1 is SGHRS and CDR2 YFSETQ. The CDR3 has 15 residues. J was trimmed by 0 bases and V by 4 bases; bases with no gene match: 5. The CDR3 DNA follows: TGCGCCAGCAGCCCGGGACAGCCTAGCACAGATACGCAGTATTTT. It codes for CASSPGQPSTDTQYF.

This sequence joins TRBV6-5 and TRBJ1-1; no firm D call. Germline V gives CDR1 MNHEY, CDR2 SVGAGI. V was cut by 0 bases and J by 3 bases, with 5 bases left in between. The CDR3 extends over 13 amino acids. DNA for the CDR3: TGTGCCAGCAGTTACTCCACATACACTGAAGCTTTCTTT. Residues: CASSYSTYTEAFF.

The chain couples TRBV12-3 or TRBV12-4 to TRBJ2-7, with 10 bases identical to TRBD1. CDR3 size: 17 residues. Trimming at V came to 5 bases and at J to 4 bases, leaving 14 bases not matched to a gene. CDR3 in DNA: TGTGCCAGCAGTCCCCCGGCGGGGACAGGGGCAAGATACGAGCAGTACTTC. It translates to CASSPPAGTGARYEQYF.

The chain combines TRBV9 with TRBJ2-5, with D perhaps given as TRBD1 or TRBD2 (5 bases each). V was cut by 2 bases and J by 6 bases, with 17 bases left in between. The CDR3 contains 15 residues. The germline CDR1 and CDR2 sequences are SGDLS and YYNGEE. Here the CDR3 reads CASSVGAAELKTQYF. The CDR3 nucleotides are TGTGCCAGCAGCGTCGGGGCAGCGGAGTTAAAGACCCAGTACTTC.

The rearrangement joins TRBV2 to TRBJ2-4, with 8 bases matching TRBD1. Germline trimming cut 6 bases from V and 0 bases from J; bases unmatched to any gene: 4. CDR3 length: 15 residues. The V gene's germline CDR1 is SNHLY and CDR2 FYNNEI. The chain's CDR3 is CASRTGVLAKNIQYF. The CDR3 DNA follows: TGTGCCAGCAGGACAGGGGTCCTAGCCAAAAACATTCAGTACTTC.

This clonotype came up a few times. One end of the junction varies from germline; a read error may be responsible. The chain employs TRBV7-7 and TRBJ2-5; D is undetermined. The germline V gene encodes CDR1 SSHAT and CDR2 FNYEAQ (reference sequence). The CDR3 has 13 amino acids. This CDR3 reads CASSRTQVETQYF. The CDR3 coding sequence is TGTGCTAGCAGCCGAACCCAGGTCGAGACCCAGTACTTC. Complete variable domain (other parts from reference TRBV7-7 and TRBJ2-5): GAGVSQSPRYKVTKRGQDVTLRCDPISSHATLYWYQQALGQGPEFLTYFNYEAQPDKSGLPSDRFSAERPEGSISTLTIQRTEQRDSAMYRCASSRTQVETQYFGPGTRLLVL.

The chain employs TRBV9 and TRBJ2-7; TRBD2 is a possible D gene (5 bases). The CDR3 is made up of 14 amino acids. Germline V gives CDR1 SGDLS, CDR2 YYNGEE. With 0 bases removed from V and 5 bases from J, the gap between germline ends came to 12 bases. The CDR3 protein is CASSVGGLGNEQYF. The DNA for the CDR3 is TGTGCCAGCAGCGTAGGAGGGCTTGGCAACGAGCAGTACTTC.

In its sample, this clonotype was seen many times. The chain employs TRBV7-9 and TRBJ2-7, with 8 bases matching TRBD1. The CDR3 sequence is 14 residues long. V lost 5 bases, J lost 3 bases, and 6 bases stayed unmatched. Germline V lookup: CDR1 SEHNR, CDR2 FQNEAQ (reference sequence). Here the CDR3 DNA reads TGTGCCAGCAGCGGACGGGACAGGATCTACGAGCAGTACTTC. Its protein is CASSGRDRIYEQYF.